This is a list of T cell receptor beta chains from one sample in a study of vaccination and CD4 T cells after COVID-19. Using its own MiXCR run on the PCR reads, TCRdb lists one record per CDR3 protein. The table records about 15,000 distinct CDR3 sequences, 52% of them present only once. Their target antigens are unknown. The sequenced material came from CD4+ T cells from blood, cultured in vitro. Receptors were obtained from a human donor who had recovered from COVID-19. The CDR3 runs from the conserved cysteine through the conserved F or W. The order of the fields is J gene, clone size, CDR3 length, V gene, CDR3 protein. Expanded clones are given a class, and other clones once, few, many or no size at all.

TRBJ2-2,few,17,TRBV10-3,CAISESTGQANTGELFF
TRBJ2-2,.,16,TRBV6-4,CASSEQTRSFGGELFF
TRBJ1-6,.,15,TRBV9,CASSRAQGNNSPLHF
TRBJ2-1,.,12,TRBV2,CASRRQVNEQFF
TRBJ2-3,.,17,TRBV2,CASSEAGTGQGRNTQYF
TRBJ2-3,once,16,TRBV9,CASSVASLPSWDTQYF
TRBJ2-1,.,17,TRBV6-5,CASSYRPGLAGLYEQFF
TRBJ1-5,.,15,TRBV6-5,CASSYSGQGAWPQHF
TRBJ2-5,.,14,TRBV7-2,CASSLVIGQETQYF
TRBJ1-1,.,15,TRBV3-1,CASRPGQRLGTEAFF
TRBJ1-2,few,12,TRBV6-4,CASSDPPYGYTF
TRBJ1-5,.,15,TRBV20-1,CSARDGTDRGQPQHF
TRBJ2-2,few,16,TRBV19,CASNGQGASNTGELFF
TRBJ2-7,.,15,TRBV7-2,CASSLVAGGSYEQYF
TRBJ2-3,.,16,TRBV20-1,CSASPRETAYTDTQYF
TRBJ1-1,.,14,TRBV5-4,CASSSTIGNTEAFF
TRBJ1-2,once,14,TRBV29-1,CSVEDVRLNYGYTF
TRBJ2-2,few,14,TRBV7-8,CASKNTPNTGELFF
TRBJ2-5,few,16,TRBV7-2,CASSLDLAGGWETQYF
TRBJ2-1,.,15,TRBV20-1,CSARDLAGPYNEQFF
TRBJ2-5,few,14,TRBV7-8,CASSLEQFQETQYF
TRBJ1-2,few,14,TRBV2,CASSRDRESDGYTF
TRBJ1-2,.,12,TRBV11-3,CASSLGNYGYTF
TRBJ2-5,few,15,TRBV10-3,CAISEFRGEQETQYF
TRBJ2-3,.,20,TRBV28,CASSFFRLAGGGTGTDTQYF
TRBJ2-3,.,15,TRBV24-1,CATSDWGLDPDTQYF
TRBJ2-5,.,16,TRBV20-1,CSARDRLAANQETQYF
TRBJ2-3,.,13,TRBV7-2,CASTNPSTDTQYF